A few counts support the clone carrying this TCR beta chain. Its target is unknown. The data stem from a study of blood T cells in healthy people across ages. The V gene's germline CDR1 is MNHEY and CDR2 SVGAGI. V dropped 6 bases and J dropped 10; count of bases not matched to a gene: 4. The CDR3 is made up of 12 amino acids. For the second PCR, which ran for 7 to 11 cycles, a sample-barcoded 5' primer and a J-beta primer mix were used. Each CDR3 protein is one row after TCRdb ran MiXCR on the 5' RACE reads. The profile shows 1.5 million to 2 million distinct CDR3 sequences, 25% to 30% of them singletons. Study-level points and caveats: Compared with aged donors, long-lived donors showed fewer expanded clones, suggesting selection. Possibly, changes in expanded clonotypes were confounded because donor CMV status was unknown.

Isolation per sample recovered at least 7 million PBMCs. There were at least 5.5 micrograms of total RNA extracted from every sample. The sequence derives from a woman aged 25-40 years in good health. The sequenced material came from blood. The rearrangement links TRBV6-5 to TRBJ1-4, with 8 nucleotides matching TRBD1. The CDR3 sequence is CASRPDRGKLFF. The DNA of the CDR3 is TGTGCCAGCAGGCCCGACAGGGGAAAACTGTTTTTT.